The 12 T cell receptor beta chains below come from one sample, sequenced in a study of blood T cell repertoires in COVID-19. The assay was immunoSEQ multiplex PCR, and TCRdb's table has in-frame clones only and misses some. The sample has 200,000 to 250,000 clones; 70% to 90% are singletons. Sequenced input: peripheral blood. These receptors came from a man aged 18-30 years with active or convalescent COVID-19.

A few counts support this clone. The chain carries TRBV7-6 and TRBJ1-3, with TRBD1 matching 8 bases. The CDR3 consists of 16 residues. Germline lookup yields CDR1 SGHVS and CDR2 FNYEAQ. Trimming at V came to 3 bases and at J to 3 bases, leaving 7 bases not matched to a gene. CDR3 DNA sequence: TGTGCCAGCAGCTTCGGACAGGGAGATATTGGAAACACCATATATTTT. The encoded protein is CASSFGQGDIGNTIYF.

V usage is TRBV19 and J usage is TRBJ1-5; weak D call: TRBD1 (6 bases). Trimming took off 0 bases at V and 5 bases at J, with 11 bases between the two ends. CDR1 and CDR2 from the germline V gene are LNHDA and SQIVND (reference sequence). The CDR3 length is 15 residues. DNA of the CDR3: TGTGCCAGTAGTATAGAGGACAGCGCTTATCAGCCCCAGCATTTT. Its translation is CASSIEDSAYQPQHF.

This rearrangement joins TRBV4-3 to TRBJ1-6; D unresolved. The germline V gene has CDR1 LGHNA and CDR2 YSLEER. The CDR3 covers 15 residues. V was cut by 0 bases and J by 7 bases, with 10 bases left in between. The DNA of the CDR3 is TGCGCCAGCAGCCAAGAGGTGGGAGGCAATTCACCCCTCCACTTT. Translation: CASSQEVGGNSPLHF.

The rearrangement uses TRBV13 and TRBJ1-1; 7 nucleotides align to TRBD1. The CDR3 is 14 residues long. Germline loops: CDR1 PRHDT, CDR2 FYEKMQ (reference sequence). V gave up 3 bases and J gave up 7 bases; unmatched junction bases: 8. The chain's CDR3 is CASSFGTERYEAFF. CDR3 coding DNA: TGTGCCAGCAGCTTCGGGACAGAACGATATGAAGCTTTCTTT.

This clone was picked up one time. This rearrangement joins TRBV4-3 to TRBJ1-2; 9 nucleotides agree with TRBD1. The CDR3 has 15 residues. The V and J ends lost 4 bases and 3 bases, in that order; junction bases with no gene match: 6. From germline, CDR1 is LGHNA and CDR2 YSLEER. The CDR3 region has the DNA TGCGCCAGCAGCCCGGGACAGGGAATTTACTATGGCTACACCTTC. The encoded protein is CASSPGQGIYYGYTF.

The chain recombines TRBV6-5 with TRBJ1-6, with no clear D. From germline, CDR1 is MNHEY and CDR2 SVGAGI. V lost 7 bases to trimming and J lost 8 bases, with 12 bases between them. This CDR3 region has 13 residues. The CDR3 protein is CASNGDHHSPLHF. The CDR3 DNA reads TGTGCCAGCAATGGAGACCATCATTCACCCCTCCACTTT.

This chain links TRBV5-6 with TRBJ1-2, with a tentative D call TRBD1 (5 bases). CDR1 and CDR2 (germline): SGHDT, YYEEEE. Trimming cost V 3 bases and J 8 bases, with 17 bases left between them. CDR3 length: 14 amino acids. The CDR3 here is CASSWVDRSPGYTF. The CDR3 DNA reads as TGTGCCAGCAGCTGGGTAGACAGATCCCCGGGCTACACCTTC.

The chain uses TRBV5-8 and TRBJ1-2; perhaps TRBD1 as D (5 bases). The V gene's germline CDR1 is SGHTS and CDR2 YDEGEE. Between the trimmed V and J ends, which lost 2 bases and 4 bases, there was a span of 12 bases. This CDR3 has 14 amino acids. In nucleotides, the CDR3 is TGTGCCAGCAGCTTCGGGGGGGTAGCCTATGGCTACACCTTC. Protein: CASSFGGVAYGYTF.

The CDR3, as DNA: TGTGCCAGCTTAACCGGTATTGAACCCCAGCATTTT. Translated, it gives CASLTGIEPQHF. The J gene is TRBJ1-5, the V gene TRBV28; D gene unclear. Germline V gives CDR1 MDHEN, CDR2 SYDVKM. Trimming took 8 bases from V and 10 from J, leaving 15 bases between them. The CDR3 contains 12 residues.

V and J are TRBV5-8 and TRBJ2-3; D is possibly TRBD1 (5 bases). Looked up from germline, CDR1 is SGHTS and CDR2 is YDEGEE. Trimming pared 0 bases from V and 0 bases from J, leaving 5 bases between. The CDR3 is made up of 14 amino acids. CDR3 in amino acids: CASSLGQSTDTQYF. The CDR3, as DNA: TGTGCCAGCAGCTTGGGACAGAGCACAGATACGCAGTATTTT.

The chain combines TRBV6-1 with TRBJ1-2; D may be TRBD1 (6 bases). Germline assignment: CDR1 MNHNS and CDR2 SASEGT. V shed 2 bases and J shed 8 bases, with 12 bases lying between them. This CDR3 has 13 amino acids. The CDR3 here is CASSERGGGGYTF. DNA for the CDR3: TGTGCCAGCAGTGAACGAGGGGGTGGCGGCTACACCTTC.

The rearrangement joins TRBV18 to TRBJ2-4; D is possibly TRBD1 (6 bases). This CDR3 spans 14 amino acids. In germline, CDR1 is KGHSH, CDR2 LQKENI. V was pared by 1 base and J by 3 bases, with 7 bases between. The CDR3 DNA is TGTGCCAGCTCACCACAGGGGGTCAAAAACATTCAGTACTTC. This encodes CASSPQGVKNIQYF.